This section outlines one T cell receptor beta chain sequence together with its context. Its antigen is currently unknown. TCRdb keeps only in-frame clones here, not all; method: immunoSEQ multiplex PCR. The sample lists 150,000 to 200,000 clones; about nine tenths were seen once. This CDR3 region has 13 residues. Trimming took 8 bases from V and 2 from J, leaving 13 bases between them. Germline assignment: CDR1 LGHDT and CDR2 YNNKEL (reference sequence). This sample is drawn from a study of T cell responses to AZD1222 COVID-19 vaccine. On the study more broadly: Pooling of second doses given at about 4 or about 12 weeks was done.

Study-level findings and limits: Repertoires were sampled only after the peak T cell response. A mostly white British donor set with more females was recruited, and clonal diversity was possibly underestimated.

This chain links TRBV3-1 (or the pseudogene TRBV3-2) with TRBJ2-7; weak D call: TRBD1 (5 bases). This sequence originates from an adult in good health. The sample consisted of peripheral blood, taken on day 0 of AZD1222 vaccination. The CDR3 loop is CASSRAGTYEQYF. DNA for the CDR3: TGTGCCAGCTCTCGAGCAGGGACCTACGAGCAGTACTTC.